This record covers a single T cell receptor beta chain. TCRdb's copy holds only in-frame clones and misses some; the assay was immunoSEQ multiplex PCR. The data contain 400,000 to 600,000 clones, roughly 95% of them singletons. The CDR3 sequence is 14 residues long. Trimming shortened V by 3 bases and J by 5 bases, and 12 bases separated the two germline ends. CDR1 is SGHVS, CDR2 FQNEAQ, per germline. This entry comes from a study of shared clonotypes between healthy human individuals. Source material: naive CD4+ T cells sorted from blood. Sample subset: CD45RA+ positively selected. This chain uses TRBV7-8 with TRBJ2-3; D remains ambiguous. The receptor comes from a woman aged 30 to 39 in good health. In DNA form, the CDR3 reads TGTGCCAGCAGCTTTGACCTGGTTGGAGATACGCAGTATTTT. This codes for CASSFDLVGDTQYF.